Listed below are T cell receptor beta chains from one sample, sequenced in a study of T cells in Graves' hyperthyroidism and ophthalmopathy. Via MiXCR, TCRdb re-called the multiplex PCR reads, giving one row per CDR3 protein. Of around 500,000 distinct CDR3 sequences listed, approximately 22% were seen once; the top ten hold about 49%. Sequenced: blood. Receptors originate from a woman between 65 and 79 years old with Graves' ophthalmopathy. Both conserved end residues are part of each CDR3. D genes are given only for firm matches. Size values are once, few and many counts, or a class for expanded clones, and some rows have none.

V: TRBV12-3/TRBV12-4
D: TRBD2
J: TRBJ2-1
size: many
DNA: TGTGCCAGCAGTTTCGGACTAGCGGGAGACAATGAGCAGTTCTTC
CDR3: CASSFGLAGDNEQFF

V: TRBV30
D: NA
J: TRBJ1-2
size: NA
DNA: TGTGCCTGGAGTCCTCGGGGGGATTGGGGCTACACCTTC
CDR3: CAWSPRGDWGYTF

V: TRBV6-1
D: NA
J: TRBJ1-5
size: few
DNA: TGTGCCAGCACTCAGGGAGGGATTAGCAATCAGCCCCAGCATTTT
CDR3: CASTQGGISNQPQHF

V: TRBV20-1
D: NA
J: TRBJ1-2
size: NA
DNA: TGCAGTGCTAGAGATATAGGGGGTACTACTAACTATGGCTACACCTTC
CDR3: CSARDIGGTTNYGYTF

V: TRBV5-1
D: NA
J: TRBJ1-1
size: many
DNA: TGCGCCAGCAGCTCACGGGTGAACACTGAAGCTTTCTTT
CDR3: CASSSRVNTEAFF

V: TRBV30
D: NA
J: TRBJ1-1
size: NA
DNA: TGTGCCTGGAGAGGGGGGCGTCATACGGGACAAATGAACACTGAAGCTTTCTTT
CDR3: CAWRGGRHTGQMNTEAFF

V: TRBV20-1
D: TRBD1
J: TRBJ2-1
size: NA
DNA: TGCAGTGCTAGACAGGGGACAGGCTCCAATGAGCAGTTCTTC
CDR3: CSARQGTGSNEQFF

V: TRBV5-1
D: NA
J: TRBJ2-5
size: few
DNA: TGCGCCAGCAGCTTGGGGCGGCAGCCCCAAGAGACCCAGTACTTC
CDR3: CASSLGRQPQETQYF

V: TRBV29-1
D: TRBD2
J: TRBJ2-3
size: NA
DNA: TGCAGCGTTTCGGGACTAGCGACGACCACAGATACGCAGTATTTT
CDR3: CSVSGLATTTDTQYF

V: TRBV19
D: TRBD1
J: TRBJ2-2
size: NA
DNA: TGTGCCAGTATCACGCGACAGGGTGGAGGGGAGCTGTTTTTT
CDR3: CASITRQGGGELFF

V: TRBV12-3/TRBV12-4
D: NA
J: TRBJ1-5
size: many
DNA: TGTGCCAGCAGTTTAGACAGAAACGGGGGCAATCAGCCCCAGCATTTT
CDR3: CASSLDRNGGNQPQHF

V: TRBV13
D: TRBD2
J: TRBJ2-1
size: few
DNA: TGTGCCAGCAGCTCAAGACTAGCCCTAAGGCGTGAGCAGTTCTTC
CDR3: CASSSRLALRREQFF

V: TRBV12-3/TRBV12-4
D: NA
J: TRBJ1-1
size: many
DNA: TGTGCCAGCAGAGTGGGACCGGGGGGTACTGAAGCTTTCTTT
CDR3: CASRVGPGGTEAFF

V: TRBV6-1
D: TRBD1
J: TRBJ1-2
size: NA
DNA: TGTGCCAGCAGTAAATGGACGGAGACAGGGTGTTTTATCTATGGCTACACCTTC
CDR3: CASSKWTETGCFIYGYTF

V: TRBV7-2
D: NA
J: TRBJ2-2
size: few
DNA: TGTGCCAGCAGCTTTTTTTCAGGGGTAGACGGGGAGCTGTTTTTT
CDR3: CASSFFSGVDGELFF

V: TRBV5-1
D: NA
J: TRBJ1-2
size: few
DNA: TGCGCCAGCACCGACCTTAAACACGCTAACTATGGCTACACCTTC
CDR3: CASTDLKHANYGYTF

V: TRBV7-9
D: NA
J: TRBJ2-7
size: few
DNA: TGTGCCGGCAGCCGGAGCTACGAGCAGTACTTC
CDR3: CAGSRSYEQYF

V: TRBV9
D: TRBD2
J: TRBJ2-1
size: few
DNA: TGTGCCAGCAGCGTAGCTAGCGGTTATTACAATGAGCAGTTCTTC
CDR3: CASSVASGYYNEQFF

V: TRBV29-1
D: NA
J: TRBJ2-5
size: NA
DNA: TGCAGCGCTGGGAAGCTTATGGAGACCCAGTGCTTC
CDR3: CSAGKLMETQCF

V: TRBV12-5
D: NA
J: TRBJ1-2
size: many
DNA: TGTGCTAGTGGTTTGCCCCCAGGGGTCGAGGGCTACACCTTC
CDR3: CASGLPPGVEGYTF

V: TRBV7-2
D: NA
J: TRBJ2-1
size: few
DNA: TGTGCCAGCAGCTTAGCTCAGTTAATGGGTGAGCAGTTCTTC
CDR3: CASSLAQLMGEQFF

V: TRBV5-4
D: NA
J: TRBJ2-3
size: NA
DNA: TGTGCCAGCAACACTAGGGGTCGCACAGATACGCAGTATTTT
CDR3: CASNTRGRTDTQYF

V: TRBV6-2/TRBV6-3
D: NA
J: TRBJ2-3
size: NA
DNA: TGTGCCAGCAGTTACCCGAGCTGGCAGGGCACAGATACGCAGTATTTT
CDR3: CASSYPSWQGTDTQYF

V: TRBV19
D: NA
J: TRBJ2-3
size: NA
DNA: TGTGCCAGTAGTATAGAGAACCAGAACACAGATACGCAGTATTTT
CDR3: CASSIENQNTDTQYF

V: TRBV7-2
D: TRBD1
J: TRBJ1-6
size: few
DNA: TGTGCCAGCAGCCCAGACCAGGGGGCGAATTCACCCCTCCACTTT
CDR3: CASSPDQGANSPLHF

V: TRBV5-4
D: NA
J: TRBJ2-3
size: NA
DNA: TGTGCCAGCAGCAAGAAGCACCATGCCACAGATACGCAGTATTTT
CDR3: CASSKKHHATDTQYF

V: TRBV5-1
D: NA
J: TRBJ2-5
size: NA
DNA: TGCGCCAGCAGCTTGAAAGGGGAGACCCAGTACTTC
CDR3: CASSLKGETQYF

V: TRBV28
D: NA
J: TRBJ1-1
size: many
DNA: TGTGCCAGCAGTTCCCTCCATGAAGCTTTCTTT
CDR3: CASSSLHEAFF

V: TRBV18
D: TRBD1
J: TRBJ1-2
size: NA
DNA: TGTGCCAGCTCATCCCAGGACAGGGTGGGCTACACCTTC
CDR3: CASSSQDRVGYTF

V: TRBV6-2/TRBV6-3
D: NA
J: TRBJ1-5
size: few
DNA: TGTGCCAGCAGTCGCAGGGGAGCAGGCAATCAGCCCCAGCATTTT
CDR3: CASSRRGAGNQPQHF

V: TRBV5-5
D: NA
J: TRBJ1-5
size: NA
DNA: TGTGCCAGCAGCTTGGTCCAAGGCAGGGATCAGCCCCAGCATTTT
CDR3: CASSLVQGRDQPQHF

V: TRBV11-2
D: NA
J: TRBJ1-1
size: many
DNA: TGTGCCAGCAGCTTTTTCGGAGGCTCTGGCACTGAAGCTTTCTTT
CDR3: CASSFFGGSGTEAFF

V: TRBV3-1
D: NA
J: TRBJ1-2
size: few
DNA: TGTGCCAGCAGCCAGTACGATTATGGCTACACCTTC
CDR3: CASSQYDYGYTF